This T cell receptor beta chain was sequenced in a study of cytomegalovirus exposure and HLA in healthy donors. Primers: 60 Vbeta forward and 13 Jbeta reverse. TCRdb keeps only in-frame clones here, not all; method: immunoSEQ multiplex PCR. The table records roughly 140,000 clones, roughly 87% of them present only once. Of note for this clone: Its antigen is as yet unknown.

Study-wide results and limits: Presence/absence analyses rested on an assumption that sequencing depth was roughly uniform across donors. Researchers counted around 150 TCR beta chains as cytomegalovirus-associated.

V was pared by 4 bases and J by 0 bases, with 10 bases between. The CDR3 has 15 amino acids. The germline V gene has CDR1 SGHVS and CDR2 FNYEAQ. The sequenced sample consisted of PBMCs. V and J are TRBV7-6 and TRBJ1-3; D gene uncertain. The origin of this receptor is a young man in good health and CMV-seropositive. Here the CDR3 DNA reads TGTGCCAGCAGCTCGGACTCGAACTCTGGAAACACCATATATTTT. Translation: CASSSDSNSGNTIYF.